This T cell receptor (beta chain) derives from a study of cytomegalovirus exposure and HLA in healthy donors. 60 Vbeta and 13 Jbeta primers were used in PCR. Measured with immunoSEQ multiplex PCR; TCRdb has only the in-frame clones, and not every one. This table has approximately 120,000 clones, roughly a tenth appearing once. V was clipped by 4 bases and J by 8 bases; unmatched bases: 10. The CDR3 has 16 amino acids. Germline CDR1 and CDR2: SGHRS and YFSETQ. The source of this sequence is a woman between 18 and 29 years old in good health and CMV-seropositive. Sample: PBMCs. The V gene is TRBV5-1, the J gene TRBJ2-1, with 12 bases that match TRBD2. The CDR3 sequence is CASSSRTSGMKDEQFF. The CDR3 DNA is TGCGCCAGCAGCAGCCGGACTAGCGGGATGAAAGATGAGCAGTTCTTC.